The present T cell receptor (beta chain) was sequenced within a study of blood T cell repertoires in COVID-19. Assay used: immunoSEQ multiplex PCR; TCRdb lists only in-frame clones, some missing. The sample holds roughly 100,000 clones, 88% seen once. This CDR3 comprises 14 residues. V was pared by 5 bases and J by 3 bases, with 3 bases of the junction left unmatched. Germline-derived CDR1 and CDR2 are SGHTA and FQGTGA. The sample comprised peripheral blood. This receptor was identified in a man between 50 and 59 years old with COVID-19, enrolled during active disease. The V and J genes are TRBV7-3 and TRBJ2-3, with 9 bases lining up with TRBD2. CDR3 in amino acids: CASSPSGETDTQYF. The CDR3 coding sequence is TGTGCCAGCAGCCCTAGCGGGGAGACAGATACGCAGTATTTT. The complete variable domain, with remaining parts taken from reference TRBV7-3 and TRBJ2-3, reads GAGVSQTPSNKVTEKGKYVELRCDPISGHTALYWYRQSLGQGPEFLIYFQGTGAADDSGLPNDRFFAVRPEGSVSTLKIQRTERGDSAVYLCASSPSGETDTQYFGPGTRLTVL.